These 27 T cell receptor beta chains were sequenced from one sample in a study of blood T cell repertoires in COVID-19. Repertoires were generated with immunoSEQ multiplex PCR, while TCRdb's copy carries only in-frame clones and drops some. The sample contains about 250,000 clones, around 89% of which appear only once. The sample taken for sequencing was peripheral blood. Source of these receptors: a man younger than 45 with acute or convalescent COVID-19.

The V call is TRBV7-6, the J call TRBJ1-3; 9 bases align to TRBD1. CDR3 length equals 15 residues. Germline assignment: CDR1 SGHVS and CDR2 FNYEAQ. With V trimmed by 2 bases and J by 4 bases, 3 bases remained unmatched. This chain's CDR3 is CASSLTGGWGNTIYF. The CDR3 nucleotides are TGTGCCAGCAGCTTAACAGGGGGCTGGGGAAACACCATATATTTT.

This clone came up a few times. This chain joins TRBV15 and TRBJ1-5; the match to TRBD1 covers 8 bases. V gave up 0 bases and J gave up 0 bases; unmatched junction bases: 4. From germline, CDR1 is LNHNV and CDR2 YYDKDF (reference sequence). This CDR3 has 17 residues. CDR3 region: CATSRDRTGYSNQPQHF. CDR3 sequence (DNA): TGTGCCACCAGCAGAGATCGGACAGGGTATAGCAATCAGCCCCAGCATTTT.

This clone is a singleton in its sample. This chain uses TRBV4-1 with TRBJ1-1; D unresolved. CDR1 and CDR2 from the germline V gene are MGHRA and YSYEKL. This CDR3 is built from 17 residues. V was clipped by 1 base and J by 4 bases, with 19 bases between them. The CDR3 region is CASSQGFVVVAATEAFF. CDR3 sequence (DNA): TGCGCCAGCAGCCAAGGGTTTGTCGTAGTGGCGGCCACTGAAGCTTTCTTT.

The chain has TRBV5-5 and TRBJ2-1; 14 bases line up with TRBD2. Trimming at V came to 3 bases and at J to 5 bases, leaving 4 bases not matched to a gene. The CDR3 has 16 amino acids. Germline CDR1 and CDR2: SGHKS and YYEKEE (reference sequence). The CDR3 sequence is CASSSRLAGGNNEQFF. The CDR3, as DNA: TGTGCCAGCAGCTCCAGACTAGCGGGAGGGAACAATGAGCAGTTCTTC. The full variable domain, its missing parts supplied by reference TRBV5-5 and TRBJ2-1, is DAGVTQSPTHLIKTRGQQVTLRCSPISGHKSVSWYQQVLGQGPQFIFQYYEKEERGRGNFPDRFSARQFPNYSSELNVNALLLGDSALYLCASSSRLAGGNNEQFFGPGTRLTVL.

V and J are TRBV19 and TRBJ1-5; TRBD1 might be the D (6 bases). This CDR3 contains 16 residues. Germline V gene data show CDR1 as LNHDA and CDR2 as SQIVND (reference sequence). V dropped 4 bases and J dropped 7 bases, with 20 bases sitting between them. The DNA for the CDR3 is TGTGCCAGTAGTAGGGTCGGGACAACCTTAGAGCAGCCCCAGCATTTT. Its translation: CASSRVGTTLEQPQHF.

The V call is TRBV9, the J call TRBJ2-1; TRBD1 matches at 8 bases. The germline V gene encodes CDR1 SGDLS and CDR2 YYNGEE. Trimming took 2 bases from V and 2 from J; bases not matched to a gene: 6. The CDR3 is 16 residues long. In nucleotides, the CDR3 is TGTGCCAGCAGCGTCGACACAGGGGGTCCCTACAATGAGCAGTTCTTC. Its protein is CASSVDTGGPYNEQFF.

The chain couples TRBV9 to TRBJ1-5; 7 bases map to TRBD1. With 0 bases clipped from V and 7 bases from J, the junction kept 10 bases outside the gene matches. CDR3 size: 16 residues. Germline V CDR1 and CDR2: SGDLS, YYNGEE. As DNA, the CDR3 is TGTGCCAGCAGCGTAGGACAGGGTGGGGTCGGACAGCCCCAGCATTTT. Protein product: CASSVGQGGVGQPQHF.

This clone has just a few counts. V and J are TRBV7-2 and TRBJ2-1, with 11 positions matching TRBD1. The CDR3 is 14 residues long. Looked up from germline, CDR1 is SGHTA and CDR2 is FQGNSA. V trimming: 3 bases; J trimming: 7 bases; junction bases outside the gene matches: 2. The CDR3 here is CASSFGTGGNEQFF. The CDR3, as DNA: TGTGCCAGCAGCTTCGGGACAGGGGGGAATGAGCAGTTCTTC.

The rearrangement uses TRBV3-1 (or the pseudogene TRBV3-2) and TRBJ2-5, with 12 bases fitting TRBD2. Per germline, CDR1 LGHDT and CDR2 YNNKEL (reference sequence). Trimming at V came to 2 bases and at J to 4 bases, leaving 5 bases not matched to a gene. This CDR3 contains 16 residues. The DNA of the CDR3 is TGTGCCAGCAGCCAATACAGACTAGCGGGGGTAGAGACCCAGTACTTC. This encodes CASSQYRLAGVETQYF.

The chain combines TRBV5-4 with TRBJ2-3; D is perhaps TRBD2 (6 bases). The CDR3 spans 15 residues. Trimming cost V 4 bases and J 1 base, with 13 bases left between them. Germline V lookup: CDR1 SGHNT, CDR2 YYREEE (reference sequence). As DNA, the CDR3 is TGTGCCAGCAGCCTCGCGGGGCGGGGCACAGATACGCAGTATTTT. This sequence encodes CASSLAGRGTDTQYF.

The chain has TRBV11-2 and TRBJ1-5, with D unresolved. Trimming took 4 bases from V and 3 from J, leaving 7 bases between them. The CDR3 contains 13 residues. Germline-derived CDR1 and CDR2 are SGHAT and FQNNGV. The CDR3 loop reads CASSYTFNQPQHF. For the CDR3, the DNA is TGTGCCAGCAGCTACACCTTCAATCAGCCCCAGCATTTT.

This clone was found a few times. CDR3 amino acids: CASSLASGKAGGTLLYEQYF. CDR3 coding DNA: TGCGCCAGCAGCTTGGCCAGCGGGAAAGCGGGAGGGACTCTTCTCTACGAGCAGTACTTC. The chain combines TRBV5-1 with TRBJ2-7; the match to TRBD2 covers 10 bases. V shed 0 bases and J 3 bases; nucleotides not matched to a gene: 18. The CDR3 totals 20 residues. Germline V gene lookup returns CDR1 SGHRS and CDR2 YFSETQ.

CDR3 coding DNA: TGTGCCAGCAGCTTATACAGGAACTATGGCTACACCTTC. Translation gives CASSLYRNYGYTF. The gene calls are TRBV7-2 and TRBJ1-2; perhaps TRBD1 as D (5 bases). V was trimmed by 2 bases and J by 2 bases, leaving 6 bases between them. The CDR3 runs 13 residues. In germline, CDR1 is SGHTA, CDR2 FQGNSA.

V gene TRBV28 combines with J gene TRBJ1-1, with 9 nucleotides matching TRBD1. Per the germline V gene, CDR1 is MDHEN and CDR2 is SYDVKM. Trimming removed 5 bases from V and 10 bases from J; junction bases left unmatched: 8. This CDR3 has 13 amino acids. The CDR3 here is CASSLNRGRRAFF. CDR3 DNA sequence: TGTGCCAGCAGTCTCAACAGGGGGCGCCGAGCTTTCTTT. The full variable domain, completed using reference TRBV28 and TRBJ1-1, is DVKVTQSSRYLVKRTGEKVFLECVQDMDHENMFWYRQDPGLGLRLIYFSYDVKMKEKGDIPEGYSVSREKKERFSLILESASTNQTSMYLCASSLNRGRRAFFGQGTRLTVV.

This clone came up once. The chain has TRBV5-1 and TRBJ1-6; D might be TRBD1 (5 bases). The V gene lost 4 bases and the J gene lost 0 bases, with 11 bases spanning the gap. The CDR3 is made up of 16 amino acids. Germline lookup yields CDR1 SGHRS and CDR2 YFSETQ. CDR3 DNA sequence: TGCGCCAGCAGCATCCGACAGAGCTCCTATAATTCACCCCTCCACTTT. It encodes CASSIRQSSYNSPLHF.

The chain carries TRBV7-6 and TRBJ1-6; TRBD1 matches at 10 bases. The CDR3 is made up of 16 amino acids. Germline CDR1 and CDR2: SGHVS and FNYEAQ. Germline trimming cut 5 bases from V and 3 bases from J; bases unmatched to any gene: 4. DNA for the CDR3: TGTGCCAGCAGCCCCCGGACAGGGGGCTATAATTCACCCCTCCACTTT. Its protein product is CASSPRTGGYNSPLHF. The whole variable domain, filled in from reference TRBV7-6 and TRBJ1-6, reads GAGVSQSPRYKVTKRGQDVALRCDPISGHVSLYWYRQALGQGPEFLTYFNYEAQQDKSGLPNDRFSAERPEGSISTLTIQRTEQRDSAMYRCASSPRTGGYNSPLHFGNGTRLTVT.

This clone was seen once. This rearrangement joins TRBV6-5 to TRBJ1-5, with no clear D. CDR3 size: 12 residues. Deletions cut 8 bases from V and 5 bases from J, with 10 bases between. CDR1 and CDR2 (germline): MNHEY, SVGAGI. The DNA of the CDR3 is TGTGCCAGCGGGCGGGCCCATCAGCCCCAGCATTTT. This gives the protein CASGRAHQPQHF.

The J gene is TRBJ1-2, the V gene TRBV6-6; D is undetermined. V lost 6 bases, J lost 6 bases, and 20 bases lay in between. The CDR3 contains 15 residues. CDR1 is MNHNY, CDR2 SVGAGI, per germline (reference sequence). Here the CDR3 DNA reads TGTGCCAGCAGCTCAATGCCCGAGGTTTGGGATGGCTACACCTTC. This gives the protein CASSSMPEVWDGYTF.

In this sample, this clone turned up once. The chain links TRBV6-5 to TRBJ1-1, with D possibly matching TRBD1 (6 bases). The CDR3 is made up of 14 amino acids. Germline values: CDR1 MNHEY, CDR2 SVGAGI. V was cut by 7 bases and J by 1 base, with 13 bases left in between. Written as DNA, the CDR3 is TGTGCCAGCAAAACAGGGAATGGGAACACTGAAGCTTTCTTT. Protein product: CASKTGNGNTEAFF.

J is TRBJ1-5 and V is TRBV6-4; TRBD1 is a possible D gene (6 bases). Germline CDR1 MRHNA, CDR2 SNTAGT. There are 16 residues in the CDR3. The V gene lost 7 bases and the J gene lost 1 base, with 17 bases spanning the gap. CDR3 residues: CASISLQGWSNQPQHF. For the CDR3, the DNA is TGTGCCAGCATTTCCCTACAGGGATGGAGCAATCAGCCCCAGCATTTT.

This chain uses TRBV28 with TRBJ1-5; 7 positions agree with TRBD1. Per the germline V gene, CDR1 is MDHEN and CDR2 is SYDVKM. The length of the CDR3 is 15 residues. After removal of 5 bases from V and 4 bases from J, the junction contained 8 bases not matched to a gene. The CDR3 region has the DNA TGTGCCAGCAGTCCACCCCGGGACAGTAATCAGCCCCAGCATTTT. It specifies CASSPPRDSNQPQHF.

This chain uses TRBV19 with TRBJ2-6; a possible D gene is TRBD1 (5 bases). Between the trimmed V and J ends, which lost 10 bases and 4 bases, there was a span of 11 bases. This CDR3 has 13 residues. Looked up from germline, CDR1 is LNHDA and CDR2 is SQIVND (reference sequence). The CDR3 nucleotides read TGTGCCATCCGCCAGGGAGGGGCCAACGTCCTGACTTTC. Protein product: CAIRQGGANVLTF.

The J gene is TRBJ2-7, the V gene TRBV28, with TRBD2 identical over 9 bases. The CDR3 has 15 amino acids. Per germline, CDR1 MDHEN and CDR2 SYDVKM. After removal of 7 bases from V and 6 bases from J, the junction contained 13 bases not matched to a gene. CDR3 bases: TGTGCCAGCAAAGAGAGGGCGGGAGGGCCGAGCGAGCAGTACTTC. Protein product: CASKERAGGPSEQYF. Together with reference TRBV28 and TRBJ2-7, the CDR3 gives the full variable domain: DVKVTQSSRYLVKRTGEKVFLECVQDMDHENMFWYRQDPGLGLRLIYFSYDVKMKEKGDIPEGYSVSREKKERFSLILESASTNQTSMYLCASKERAGGPSEQYFGPGTRLTVT.

The rearrangement links TRBV2 to TRBJ1-1; TRBD1 agrees at 8 bases. The CDR3 sequence is 14 residues long. Losses at the gene ends were 7 bases for V and 4 bases for J; bases not matched to a gene: 8. Germline V lookup: CDR1 SNHLY, CDR2 FYNNEI. The CDR3: CASIGQGRGTEAFF. CDR3 sequence (DNA): TGTGCCAGCATCGGACAGGGCAGAGGCACTGAAGCTTTCTTT.

With regard to this clone: Other DNA sequences from this sample encode an identical CDR3 as well. The CDR3 sequence is CASSLGGQNYGYTF. The CDR3 region has the DNA TGCGCCAGCAGCCTAGGGGGACAGAACTATGGCTACACCTTC. This sequence joins TRBV5-1 and TRBJ1-2; TRBD1 matches 7 bases. With 4 bases clipped from V and 2 bases from J, the junction kept 5 bases outside the gene matches. Germline CDR1 is SGHRS and CDR2 is YFSETQ. There are 14 residues in the CDR3.

The rearrangement links TRBV9 to TRBJ2-7; D is undetermined. V gave up 0 bases and J gave up 3 bases, with 10 bases separating them. Looked up from germline, CDR1 is SGDLS and CDR2 is YYNGEE. The CDR3 covers 14 residues. In nucleotides, the CDR3 is TGTGCCAGCAGCGTAGCTAGTACTCTCTACGAGCAGTACTTC. Protein product: CASSVASTLYEQYF. Full variable domain (missing parts from reference TRBV9 and TRBJ2-7): DSGVTQTPKHLITATGQRVTLRCSPRSGDLSVYWYQQSLDQGLQFLIQYYNGEERAKGNILERFSAQQFPDLHSELNLSSLELGDSALYFCASSVASTLYEQYFGPGTRLTVT.

The chain carries TRBV11-2 and TRBJ1-6; 8 nucleotides line up with TRBD1. The trim removed 4 bases at V and 10 bases at J, leaving 6 bases unmatched. CDR1 is SGHAT and CDR2 is FQNNGV in the germline V gene. The CDR3 is 14 residues long. The DNA of the CDR3 is TGTGCCAGCAGCTCGACAGGGGTGGACTCACCCCTCCACTTT. It codes for CASSSTGVDSPLHF. The full variable domain, in which reference TRBV11-2 and TRBJ1-6 provide the parts outside the CDR3, is EAGVAQSPRYKIIEKRQSVAFWCNPISGHATLYWYQQILGQGPKLLIQFQNNGVVDDSQLPKDRFSAERLKGVDSTLKIQPAKLEDSAVYLCASSSTGVDSPLHFGNGTRLTVT.